The rows below give T cell receptor beta chains drawn from one sample of a study of blood T cell repertoires in COVID-19. Produced via immunoSEQ multiplex PCR; TCRdb's table is partial and in-frame only. The repertoire holds over 60,000 clones, with around 90% as singletons. Specimen: peripheral blood. Every receptor here comes from a man aged 55 to 69 with acute or convalescent COVID-19. The CDR3 runs from the conserved cysteine through the conserved F or W. D genes are given only for firm matches. The size field is filled for only some rows; it gives once, few, many or a size class.

>TRBV24-1|15|TRBJ2-2|.|TRBD1
CATSDLDRDVGELFF
TGTGCCACCAGTGATTTGGACAGGGACGTCGGGGAGCTGTTTTTT
>TRBV18|14|TRBJ1-4|.|.
CASSPTQSNEKLFF
TGTGCCAGCTCACCCACACAGTCTAATGAAAAACTGTTTTTT
>TRBV18|15|TRBJ1-5|.|.
CASSSGGSWDQPQHF
TGTGCCAGCTCATCCGGGGGTTCTTGGGATCAGCCCCAGCATTTT
>TRBV15|15|TRBJ1-6|.|TRBD1
CATRRQGAGNSPLHF
TGTGCCACCAGAAGACAGGGGGCAGGAAATTCACCCCTCCACTTT
>TRBV3-1/TRBV3-2|16|TRBJ2-7|.|.
CASSQARSKSSYEQYF
TGTGCCAGCAGCCAAGCAAGGAGTAAAAGCTCCTACGAGCAGTACTTC
>TRBV11-2|15|TRBJ2-3|.|.
CASSSLGGSTDTQYF
TGTGCCAGCAGCTCGCTCGGGGGTAGCACAGATACGCAGTATTTT
>TRBV11-2|16|TRBJ2-7|.|.
CASSLGLAGPTYEQYF
TGTGCCAGCAGCTTAGGATTGGCAGGGCCCACCTACGAGCAGTACTTC
>TRBV2|14|TRBJ2-7|.|.
CASSPQTASYEQYF
TGTGCCAGCAGTCCCCAGACAGCCTCCTACGAGCAGTACTTC
>TRBV3-1/TRBV3-2|15|TRBJ1-6|.|.
CASSREAGRNSPLHF
TGTGCCAGCAGCCGGGAGGCAGGGAGAAATTCACCCCTCCACTTT
>TRBV29-1|12|TRBJ1-1|.|.
CSVDGVNTEAFF
TGCAGCGTTGATGGAGTAAACACTGAAGCTTTCTTT
>TRBV6-4|15|TRBJ2-3|.|TRBD2
CASSRLAGNLDTQYF
TGTGCCAGCAGCCGACTAGCGGGGAATTTGGATACGCAGTATTTT
>TRBV19|15|TRBJ1-4|.|TRBD1
CASSIDRDSFEKLFF
TGTGCCAGTAGTATAGACCGGGACAGTTTTGAAAAACTGTTTTTT
>TRBV7-2|15|TRBJ2-3|few|.
CASSIRQGRAGAQYF
TGTGCCAGCAGCATAAGACAGGGGCGGGCGGGAGCGCAGTATTTT
>TRBV4-2|15|TRBJ1-2|.|.
CASSQDFAGSYGYTF
TGTGCCAGCAGCCAAGATTTTGCCGGGAGCTATGGCTACACCTTC
>TRBV15|14|TRBJ2-3|.|.
CATTRDTSTDTQYF
TGTGCCACCACGAGGGACACCAGCACAGATACGCAGTATTTT
>TRBV6-6|14|TRBJ1-2|.|.
CASSQGGGSYGYTF
TGTGCCAGCAGTCAAGGGGGAGGGAGCTATGGCTACACCTTC
>TRBV27|15|TRBJ1-6|.|TRBD1
CASSAFTGGGSPLHF
TGTGCCAGCAGTGCCTTTACAGGGGGAGGTTCACCCCTCCACTTT
>TRBV15|15|TRBJ2-1|.|TRBD2
CATSSIAGGYNEQFF
TGTGCCACCAGCAGTATAGCGGGGGGGTACAATGAGCAGTTCTTC
>TRBV5-1|14|TRBJ1-1|.|.
CASSTMTDTTEAFF
TGCGCCAGCAGCACCATGACAGATACCACTGAAGCTTTCTTT
>TRBV27|17|TRBJ1-1|.|TRBD1
CASKTVTGTGVNTEAFF
TGTGCCAGCAAGACCGTGACAGGGACCGGGGTGAACACTGAAGCTTTCTTT
>TRBV2|14|TRBJ1-1|.|.
CASSVLGASTEAFF
TGTGCCAGCAGTGTCCTGGGGGCCAGCACTGAAGCTTTCTTT
>TRBV6-5|13|TRBJ1-1|.|.
CASSYSIVTEAFF
TGTGCCAGCAGTTACTCGATAGTAACTGAAGCTTTCTTT
>TRBV5-8|15|TRBJ1-5|.|.
CASSPGERGNQPQHF
TGTGCCAGCAGCCCCGGGGAGAGGGGCAATCAGCCCCAGCATTTT
>TRBV7-8|16|TRBJ2-3|.|.
CASSPAGDYSTDTQYF
TGTGCCAGCAGCCCGGCAGGGGACTACAGCACAGATACGCAGTATTTT
>TRBV9|15|TRBJ2-1|.|TRBD2
CASSPGGTSYNEQFF
TGTGCCAGCAGCCCCGGGGGGACCTCCTACAATGAGCAGTTCTTC
>TRBV2|12|TRBJ2-2|once|.
CASRQFTGELFF
TGTGCCAGCAGACAGTTCACCGGGGAGCTGTTTTTT
>TRBV5-5|15|TRBJ1-5|.|.
CASSRYHRLYQPQHF
TGTGCCAGCAGTCGGTACCACAGGCTTTATCAGCCCCAGCATTTT
>TRBV7-8|15|TRBJ1-1|.|.
CASSPVGFPNTEAFF
TGTGCCAGCAGCCCGGTGGGCTTTCCGAACACTGAAGCTTTCTTT
>TRBV5-1|15|TRBJ2-2|.|.
CASSPGTTNTGELFF
TGCGCCAGCAGCCCGGGGACAACCAACACCGGGGAGCTGTTTTTT
>TRBV2|15|TRBJ1-5|.|TRBD1
CASSPRTGISQSQHF
TGTGCCAGCAGTCCGCGGACAGGGATCTCTCAGTCCCAGCATTTT
>TRBV5-1|14|TRBJ1-1|.|TRBD1
CASSPGQGSTEAFF
TGCGCCAGCAGCCCGGGACAGGGGAGCACTGAAGCTTTCTTT
>TRBV3-1/TRBV3-2|16|TRBJ2-4|.|.
CASSQDPGSSKNIQYF
TGTGCCAGCAGCCAAGACCCAGGTAGTTCCAAAAACATTCAGTACTTC
>TRBV7-3|14|TRBJ2-2|.|.
CASSLRSVVGELFF
TGTGCCAGCAGCTTGCGATCGGTTGTCGGGGAGCTGTTTTTT
>TRBV6-5|15|TRBJ1-3|few|.
CASSRGGVTGNTIYF
TGTGCCAGCAGCCGAGGGGGAGTTACTGGAAACACCATATATTTT
>TRBV3-1/TRBV3-2|15|TRBJ1-6|.|.
CASSQNANGDSPLHF
TGTGCCAGCAGCCAAAATGCTAACGGGGATTCACCCCTCCACTTT
>TRBV7-9|16|TRBJ2-2|.|TRBD2
CASLAISGTNTGELFF
TGTGCCAGCCTAGCGATTAGCGGGACCAACACCGGGGAGCTGTTTTTT
>TRBV18|13|TRBJ2-7|.|TRBD1
CASSRDRAYEQYF
TGTGCCAGCTCACGGGACAGGGCCTACGAGCAGTACTTC
>TRBV7-9|15|TRBJ1-2|.|TRBD1
CASSLGSRGHWGYTF
TGTGCCAGCAGCTTAGGGTCCAGGGGGCACTGGGGCTACACCTTC
>TRBV30|14|TRBJ1-5|once|TRBD1
CAWSGTGKIQPQHF
TGTGCCTGGTCCGGGACAGGAAAAATCCAGCCCCAGCATTTT
>TRBV29-1|13|TRBJ2-1|.|.
CSVEDFTGYEQFF
TGCAGCGTTGAAGATTTTACAGGATATGAGCAGTTCTTC
>TRBV7-2|14|TRBJ1-4|.|.
CASSSHGRGEKLFF
TGTGCCAGCAGCTCACACGGGAGGGGTGAAAAACTGTTTTTT
>TRBV21-1|15|TRBJ1-2|.|.
CASSKLARRNYGYTF
TGTGCCAGCAGCAAATTAGCCCGACGCAACTATGGCTACACCTTC
>TRBV30|12|TRBJ1-3|few|.
CAWRGGGNTIYF
TGTGCCTGGAGGGGAGGTGGAAACACCATATATTTT
>TRBV9|16|TRBJ2-3|.|.
CASSVRGQGGINTQYF
TGTGCCAGCAGCGTACGGGGTCAGGGCGGGATAAATACGCAGTATTTT